Below, 16 T cell receptor beta chains from the same sample are listed, as sequenced in a study of T cells in Graves' hyperthyroidism and ophthalmopathy. TCR beta CDR3 sequences were amplified from RNA transcripts. The TCR CDR3 first-round RT-PCR relied on the HTBI primer set. TCRdb independently ran MiXCR on the multiplex PCR reads; one entry per CDR3 protein. The sample comprises over 300,000 distinct CDR3 sequences, about 15% of which are singletons, and roughly 9.6% rests with the top ten. Sample: blood. These TCRs come from an older woman with Graves' hyperthyroidism.

This clonotype was picked up many times. The J gene is TRBJ2-7, the V gene TRBV3-1; D uncertain. In germline, CDR1 is LGHDT, CDR2 YNNKEL (reference sequence). Trimming removed 4 bases from V and 7 bases from J, with 14 bases in between. CDR3 length: 13 residues. In DNA, the CDR3 is TGTGCCAGCAGCCCTCGGAGCGCCGAGGAGCAGTACTTC. Protein product: CASSPRSAEEQYF.

This clonotype was counted at least ten times. This CDR3 is CASSSRALAETQYF. The CDR3 coding sequence is TGTGCCAGCAGCTCCAGGGCGCTAGCGGAGACCCAGTACTTC. The V and J genes are TRBV7-8 and TRBJ2-5, with D perhaps matching TRBD2 (6 bases). The CDR3 length is 14 residues. The V and J ends lost 4 bases and 5 bases respectively, with 14 bases between them. Germline CDR1 SGHVS, CDR2 FQNEAQ.

The V and J genes are TRBV11-2 and TRBJ1-5, with D unclear. Germline V gene data show CDR1 as SGHAT and CDR2 as FQNNGV. The CDR3 has 14 residues. Trimming took 5 bases from V and 0 from J, leaving 8 bases between them. The CDR3 region is CASSPQDSNQPQHF. The DNA for the CDR3 is TGTGCCAGCAGCCCGCAAGATAGCAATCAGCCCCAGCATTTT.

This clonotype was seen repeatedly, ten times or more. V is TRBV5-6 and J is TRBJ2-7, with 10 bases identical to TRBD2. CDR3 size: 13 residues. CDR1 is SGHDT and CDR2 is YYEEEE in the germline V gene. The V gene end was trimmed by 4 bases and the J gene end by 4 bases; junction bases not matched to a gene: 2. The CDR3 nucleotides are TGTGCCAGCAGCAATAGCGGGAGGTACGAGCAGTACTTC. As protein: CASSNSGRYEQYF. The complete variable domain, with remaining parts taken from reference TRBV5-6 and TRBJ2-7, reads DAGVTQSPTHLIKTRGQQVTLRCSPKSGHDTVSWYQQALGQGPQFIFQYYEEEERQRGNFPDRFSGHQFPNYSSELNVNALLLGDSALYLCASSNSGRYEQYFGPGTRLTVT.

This clonotype appeared many times. The junction shows a germline mismatch at one end, possibly a read error. This chain uses TRBV7-9 with TRBJ2-1; D gene uncertain. CDR1 is SEHNR and CDR2 is FQNEAQ in the germline V gene (reference sequence). The CDR3 length is 13 residues. For the CDR3, the DNA is TGTGCCAGCAGCTTAGGCTCCAACAATGAGCAGTTCTTC. Translated: CASSLGSNNEQFF.

The sample holds many counts of this clonotype. The chain joins TRBV30 to TRBJ2-5; weak D call: TRBD1 (7 bases). The V gene's germline CDR1 is GTSNPN and CDR2 SVGIG (reference sequence). Trimming left V 5 bases short and J 5 bases short, with 15 bases between. The CDR3 runs to 13 residues. The CDR3 here is CAWGRDSRETQYF. The CDR3 DNA sequence: TGTGCCTGGGGGCGGGACAGCCGTGAGACCCAGTACTTC.

The sample holds many counts of this clonotype. The chain links TRBV20-1 to TRBJ1-1; D ambiguous. Germline V gives CDR1 DFQATT, CDR2 SNEGSKA (reference sequence). The CDR3 length is 13 residues. Deletions cut 2 bases from V and 2 bases from J, with 9 bases between. CDR3 DNA: TGCAGTGCTAGAAAGCGATCCAACACTGAAGCTTTCTTT. This encodes CSARKRSNTEAFF.

This clonotype was detected only a few times. The J gene is TRBJ2-7, the V gene TRBV10-1, with D maybe TRBD2 (5 bases). The V end was cut by 8 bases, the J end by 6 bases, with 14 bases between. CDR3 length equals 12 residues. The V gene's germline CDR1 is WNHNN and CDR2 SYGVQD (reference sequence). CDR3 bases: TGCGCCAGCGGGGAGCGAGTTGGCGAGCAGTACTTC. This codes for CASGERVGEQYF.

This clonotype was detected ten times or more. The chain uses TRBV6-2 or TRBV6-3 and TRBJ2-1; 9 positions match TRBD2. CDR1 is MNHEY, CDR2 SVGEGT, per germline. V trimming: 2 bases; J trimming: 7 bases; junction bases outside the gene matches: 12. The CDR3 is 17 residues long. CDR3 DNA sequence: TGTGCCAGCAGTTACCGGAGGAGGGTAGCGGGAGTAAATGAGCAGTTCTTC. It encodes CASSYRRRVAGVNEQFF.

This clonotype appeared a few times. V gene TRBV11-3 combines with J gene TRBJ1-2; D ambiguous. The CDR3 is made up of 12 amino acids. The germline V gene has CDR1 SGHNT and CDR2 YENEEA. Trimming left V 4 bases short and J 5 bases short, with 8 bases between. Written as DNA, the CDR3 is TGTGCCAGCAGCTGGACTGAATATGGCTACACCTTC. Encoded protein: CASSWTEYGYTF.

This clonotype showed up many times. This chain uses TRBV5-6 with TRBJ2-5, with a tentative D call TRBD2 (5 bases). Germline V gene lookup returns CDR1 SGHDT and CDR2 YYEEEE. With 0 bases removed from V and 1 base from J, the gap between germline ends came to 10 bases. The CDR3 loop spans 15 amino acids. CDR3 sequence: CASSLALSGQETQYF. CDR3 in DNA: TGTGCCAGCAGCTTGGCCCTCAGCGGCCAAGAGACCCAGTACTTC. Together with reference TRBV5-6 and TRBJ2-5, the CDR3 gives the full variable domain: DAGVTQSPTHLIKTRGQQVTLRCSPKSGHDTVSWYQQALGQGPQFIFQYYEEEERQRGNFPDRFSGHQFPNYSSELNVNALLLGDSALYLCASSLALSGQETQYFGPGTRLLVL.

This clonotype was counted a few times. This chain uses TRBV5-1 with TRBJ2-3; TRBD2 matches 9 bases. V dropped 0 bases and J dropped 5; count of bases not matched to a gene: 10. The germline CDR1 and CDR2 sequences are SGHRS and YFSETQ. The length of the CDR3 is 17 residues. CDR3 loop: CASSLAPSGALEDTQYF. The CDR3 DNA follows: TGCGCCAGCAGCTTGGCCCCTAGCGGGGCCCTCGAAGATACGCAGTATTTT.

This clonotype was picked up many times. This rearrangement joins TRBV2 to TRBJ1-1; D unclear. Germline CDR1 SNHLY, CDR2 FYNNEI. The CDR3 totals 13 residues. V lost 7 bases, J lost 1 base, and 10 bases lay in between. In DNA, the CDR3 is TGTGCCAGCATGTATGGGAGGAACACTGAAGCTTTCTTT. Translation gives CASMYGRNTEAFF.

V gene TRBV24-1 combines with J gene TRBJ2-2; 8 bases agree with TRBD1. CDR1 and CDR2 from the germline V gene are KGHDR and SFDVKD. CDR3 size: 19 residues. Germline trimming cut 12 bases from V and 4 bases from J; bases unmatched to any gene: 24. The CDR3 nucleotides read TGTGCCCCCACCGGGACAGGCCTCGGACTTGACCTTTCCACCGGGGAGCTGTTTTTT. Amino acid sequence: CAPTGTGLGLDLSTGELFF.

CDR3 sequence: CASRPTEDYGYTF. The CDR3 bases are TGTGCCAGCAGGCCGACAGAAGACTATGGCTACACCTTC. The gene calls are TRBV6-1 and TRBJ1-2; D is possibly TRBD1 (5 bases). Germline assignment: CDR1 MNHNS and CDR2 SASEGT. Trimming left V 6 bases short and J 3 bases short, with 11 bases between. CDR3 length: 13 amino acids.

This clonotype was observed many times. The rearrangement uses TRBV2 and TRBJ2-7; 9 bases align to TRBD2. The germline V gene has CDR1 SNHLY and CDR2 FYNNEI. The CDR3 has 15 amino acids. V dropped 3 bases and J dropped 6; count of bases not matched to a gene: 9. CDR3 DNA sequence: TGTGCCAGCAGTGAGGATCTAGCGGGATATAGCGAGCAGTACTTC. Amino acid sequence: CASSEDLAGYSEQYF.